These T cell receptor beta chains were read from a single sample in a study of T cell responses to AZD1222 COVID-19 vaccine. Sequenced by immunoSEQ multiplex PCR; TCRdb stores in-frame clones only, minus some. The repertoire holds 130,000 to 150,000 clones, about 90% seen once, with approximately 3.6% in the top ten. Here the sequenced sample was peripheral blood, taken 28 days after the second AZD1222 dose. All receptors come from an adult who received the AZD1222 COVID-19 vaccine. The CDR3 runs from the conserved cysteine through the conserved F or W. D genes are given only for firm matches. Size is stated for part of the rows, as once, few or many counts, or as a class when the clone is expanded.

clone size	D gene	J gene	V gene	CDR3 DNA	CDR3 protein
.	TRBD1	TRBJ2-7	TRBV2	TGTGCCAGTTCCGGGACAGGGATCTACGAGCAGTACTTC	CASSGTGIYEQYF
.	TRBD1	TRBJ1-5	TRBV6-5	TGTGCCAGCAGTTTTGCCCCGGGACAGGGTAGCCAGCCCCAGCATTTT	CASSFAPGQGSQPQHF
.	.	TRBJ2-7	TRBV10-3	TGTGCCATCAGTGGGACTACAGGGGACCACGAGCAGTACTTC	CAISGTTGDHEQYF
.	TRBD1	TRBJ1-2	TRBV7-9	TGTGCCAGCAGCTACGGACAGGTCTATGGCTACACCTTC	CASSYGQVYGYTF
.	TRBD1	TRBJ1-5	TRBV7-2	TGTGCCAGCAGCTTAGCGTCAGGGGGCGATCAGCCCCAGCATTTT	CASSLASGGDQPQHF
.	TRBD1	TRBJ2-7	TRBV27	TGTGCCAGCAGGGTCGGGACAGGGGGCTCCTACGAGCAGTACTTC	CASRVGTGGSYEQYF
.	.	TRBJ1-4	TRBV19	TGTGCCAGTTCACGGAATAATGAAAAACTGTTTTTT	CASSRNNEKLFF
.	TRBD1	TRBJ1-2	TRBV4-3	TGCGCCAGCAGCCAGGTTACGACAGGGACCTATGGCTACACCTTC	CASSQVTTGTYGYTF
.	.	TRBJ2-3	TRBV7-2	TGTGCCAGCACGACTAGACAGGCTCCAGATACGCAGTATTTT	CASTTRQAPDTQYF
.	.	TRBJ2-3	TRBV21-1	TGTGCCAGCAGCAAGGGACCGCGTTTTTGGGAAGATACGCAGTATTTT	CASSKGPRFWEDTQYF
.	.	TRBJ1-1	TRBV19	TGTGCCAGTAGTATTTCCCCAGCGAACACTGAAGCTTTCTTT	CASSISPANTEAFF
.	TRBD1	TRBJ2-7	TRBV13	TGTGCCAGCAGCTTAGGGACAGGGGGGCTGTACGAGCAGTACTTC	CASSLGTGGLYEQYF
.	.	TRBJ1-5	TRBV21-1	TGTGCCAGCAGCGGTGGAGGACAGGGACGAACTTATAGCAATCAGCCCCAGCATTTT	CASSGGGQGRTYSNQPQHF
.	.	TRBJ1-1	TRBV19	TGTGCCAGTAGTATGGACAGCATGAACACTGAAGCTTTCTTT	CASSMDSMNTEAFF
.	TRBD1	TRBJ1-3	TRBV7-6	TGTGCCAGCAGCTTAGCCCTGACAGGGACTGGAAACACCATATATTTT	CASSLALTGTGNTIYF
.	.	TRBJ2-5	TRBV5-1	TGCGCCAGCAGCTTGTTGGGGGAAGAGACCCAGTACTTC	CASSLLGEETQYF
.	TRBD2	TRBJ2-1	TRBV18	TGTGCCAGCTCGACTAGCGGGAGGGGGGGCGATGAGCAGTTCTTC	CASSTSGRGGDEQFF
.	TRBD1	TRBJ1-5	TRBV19	TGTGCCAGTAGTGCCGGGGACAGAGGGGCCTATCAGCCCCAGCATTTT	CASSAGDRGAYQPQHF
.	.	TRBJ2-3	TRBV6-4	TGTGCCAGCAGTGACTCTGACGGAAGCACAGATACGCAGTATTTT	CASSDSDGSTDTQYF
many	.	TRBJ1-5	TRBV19	TGTGCCAGTAGTAGGGCGGTGAGCCAGCCCCAGCATTTT	CASSRAVSQPQHF
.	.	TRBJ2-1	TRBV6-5	TGTGCCAGCAGTTCGGGGCCCCCACATGAGCAGTTCTTC	CASSSGPPHEQFF
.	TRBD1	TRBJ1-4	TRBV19	TGTGCCAGTAACCCAGGGGGGATTAAGGAAAAACTGTTTTTT	CASNPGGIKEKLFF
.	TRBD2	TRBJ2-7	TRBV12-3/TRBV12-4	TGTGCCAGCAGTTTCAGGCGGGGGGTCGAGCAGTACTTC	CASSFRRGVEQYF
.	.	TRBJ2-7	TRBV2	TGTGCCAGCAGTCCCCAGGGATGGGAGCAGTACTTC	CASSPQGWEQYF
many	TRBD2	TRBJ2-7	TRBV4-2	TGTGCCAGCAGCCAAGGACTAGCGGGAGGGCCGGACGAGCAGTACTTC	CASSQGLAGGPDEQYF
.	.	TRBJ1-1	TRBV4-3	TGCGCCAGCAGCCAGTCAAACAGGGAGTACACTGAAGCTTTCTTT	CASSQSNREYTEAFF
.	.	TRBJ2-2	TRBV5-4	TGTGCCAGCAGCTTGGGGGTTGGGAGTGGGGAGCTGTTTTTT	CASSLGVGSGELFF
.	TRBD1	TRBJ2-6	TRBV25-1	TGTGCCAGCAGTGGAGGACAGGAATCTGGGGCCAACGTCCTGACTTTC	CASSGGQESGANVLTF
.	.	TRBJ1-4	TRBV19	TGTGCCAGTAGTGCCCTAGGGGGGGGATTTCATGAAAAACTGTTTTTT	CASSALGGGFHEKLFF
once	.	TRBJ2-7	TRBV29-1	TGCAGCGGGGGGGACAGCGAGCAGTACTTC	CSGGDSEQYF
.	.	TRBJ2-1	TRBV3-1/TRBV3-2	TGTGCCAGCAGCCCCAACCGACGGACCCAAGTCTCTACCAATGAGCAGTTCTTC	CASSPNRRTQVSTNEQFF
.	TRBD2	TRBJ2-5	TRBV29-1	TGCAGCGTTGGGGCCTCTGTGCGGGGGGGTAACTTGGGAGAGACCCAGTACTTC	CSVGASVRGGNLGETQYF
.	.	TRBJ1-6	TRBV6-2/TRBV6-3	TGTGCCAGCAGTTGGGGGGCCTCGGGAGGTTCACCCCTCCACTTT	CASSWGASGGSPLHF
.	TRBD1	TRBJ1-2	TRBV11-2	TGTGCCAGCAGCTTAGAGTTACAGGGGATCTATGGCTACACCTTC	CASSLELQGIYGYTF
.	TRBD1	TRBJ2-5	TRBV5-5	TGTGCCAGCAGCCGGGGACAGCTAAAACAAGAGACCCAGTACTTC	CASSRGQLKQETQYF